The source of this T cell receptor beta chain is a study of post-analysis software for immune sequencing data. Looking at the study overall: The courses of disease that were included comprised relapsing-remitting, secondary progressive and progressive-relapsing multiple sclerosis. The study, taken as a whole, reports: Controls' normalized Chao1 diversity significantly exceeded that of multiple sclerosis patients. Roughly 5 TRBV segments (TRBV5-6, TRBV5-1 and TRBV20-1 among them) occurred more frequently in patients than in controls.

About this clonotype itself: Antigen: not known.

V trimming: 8 bases; J trimming: 1 base; junction bases outside the gene matches: 5. This CDR3 contains 13 residues. Per the germline V gene, CDR1 is SQVTM and CDR2 is ANQGSEA. Unique molecular identifiers had been added to the TCR beta cDNA libraries. Input of about 0.95 to 11 million T cells yielded 550,000 or so cDNA molecules. MiXCR, applied by TCRdb to the PCR reads, yields one record per CDR3 protein. The sample shows hundreds of thousands of distinct CDR3 sequences, around 47% of them seen only once. The J gene is TRBJ2-7, the V gene TRBV29-1; 10 nucleotides match TRBD1. The TCR was taken from a girl between 5 and 17 years old with multiple sclerosis. The sequenced sample was blood. The CDR3 nucleotides read TGCAGCACAAGACAGGGGGCTTCCTACGAGCAGTACTTC. Protein: CSTRQGASYEQYF.